This TCR beta chain was found in a study of Ad26.COV2.S vaccination and SARS-CoV-2 variants (dated by TCRdb to the early 2020s). General notes on the study: Vaccine-arm donors were drawn from COV1001, a multicentre, randomized, double-blind, placebo-controlled phase I-IIa trial of Ad26.COV2.S in healthy adults. Ad26.COV2.S was given intramuscularly at 5x10^10 or 1x10^11 viral particles, as a single shot or as two shots 56 days apart. Sequencing of the TCRbeta repertoire served to evaluate the specificity and breadth of SARS-CoV-2-reactive T cell receptors following Ad26.COV2.S vaccination. The TCR-sequenced set comprised roughly 30 samples: some 20 Ad26.COV2.S vaccine recipients, 5 placebo recipients and 8 SARS-CoV-2 convalescent individuals. Participants in the trial were split at random into five groups of five each, receiving low-dose or high-dose Ad26.COV2.S once or twice, or else placebo on both occasions. Investigators remained blinded to trial group allocation during experiments and outcome assessment. The full study reports these points: Higher spike-specific TCR breadth was observed in Ad26.COV2.S recipients than in placebo recipients (P = 0.0014). The authors noted that total T cell responses may have been underestimated by the TCR breadth and depth analyses. Comparing responses between vaccine doses or regimens was not something the study was powered to do. Vaccine and placebo recipients had comparable non-spike TCR breadth, which fits with the vaccine containing only spike. After vaccination, spike-specific CD8+ and CD4+ T cell responses were reported to show substantial breadth.

The treatment or condition tag for this specimen amounts to: roughly 20 received Ad26.COV2.S at low or high dose, single or two shots; roughly five received placebo; per-sample allocation not given. For vaccine and placebo recipients, repertoires were sequenced using samples collected on day 63 after the first injection. In Cohort 1b, roughly 25 adults aged 18-55 years were enrolled at a single site in Boston, USA, between 29 July and 7 August 2020. Ad26.COV2.S consisted of a replication-incompetent adenovirus type 26 vector by which a prefusion-stabilized SARS-CoV-2 spike protein from the original Wuhan strain was expressed. TCRbeta CDR3 regions were sequenced with the immunoSEQ Assay. After extraction, genomic DNA underwent amplification by bias-controlled multiplex PCR, followed by high-throughput sequencing. From the authors' description of their analysis: To quantify the absolute abundance of every unique TCRbeta CDR3 region, sequences were collapsed and filtered. Usable DNA was measured by amplifying reference genes present in all nucleated cells, and TCRbeta template counts were normalized to that usable DNA to estimate T cell fraction. Repertoire TCRs were annotated as SARS-CoV-2-specific by exact matching of V gene, CDR3 amino acid sequence and J gene to a known reactive TCR set. The reference SARS-CoV-2 TCR set was obtained from MIRA and was filtered for enrichment in COVID-19-positive ImmuneCODE repertoires, whereby public or cross-reactive TCRs were removed. Drawing on the MIRA antigens, annotated TCRs were analysed further at the level of specific ORF or position within ORF. Depth was the summed frequency of annotated unique rearrangements, while breadth was defined as annotated unique rearrangements over total unique productive rearrangements. Group comparisons of TCR breadth used two-sided Wilcoxon rank-sum tests. TCRdb re-hosts the immuneACCESS table, in-frame sequences only. Its copies lack some clones; in the studies checked, an unresolved V gene accounts for under half of them, and the cause for the rest is not known. For V, J and clone size, that table is used; D and trimming come from the DNA. The sample records 430,000 or so clones, 80% to 95% of which are singletons. The ten biggest clones cover more than 9% of the sample.

As to this clone: The antigen this receptor binds is unknown. No base quality information exists; no much larger clone differs at one position.

The CDR3 covers 16 residues, taking in both the cysteine and the phenylalanine. Only the CDR3 portion is preserved as DNA: 48 bases, with reading frame beginning at the first base. Cut back by 4 bases and 0 bases, the V and J ends lie 13 bases apart. CDR1 and CDR2, per the germline V gene, are KGHDR and SFDVKD. Here the chain combines TRBV24-1 and TRBJ2-3; the best D guess is TRBD1, with 8 bases matching. The material was peripheral blood, obtained in a trial of Ad26.COV2.S vaccine versus placebo. The sequence was collected from a person between 18 and 65 years old who received the Ad26.COV2.S COVID-19 vaccine or a placebo. The base sequence is TGTGCCACCAGTGACACACAGGGGGGGAGCACAGATACGCAGTATTTT. The translation is CATSDTQGGSTDTQYF.